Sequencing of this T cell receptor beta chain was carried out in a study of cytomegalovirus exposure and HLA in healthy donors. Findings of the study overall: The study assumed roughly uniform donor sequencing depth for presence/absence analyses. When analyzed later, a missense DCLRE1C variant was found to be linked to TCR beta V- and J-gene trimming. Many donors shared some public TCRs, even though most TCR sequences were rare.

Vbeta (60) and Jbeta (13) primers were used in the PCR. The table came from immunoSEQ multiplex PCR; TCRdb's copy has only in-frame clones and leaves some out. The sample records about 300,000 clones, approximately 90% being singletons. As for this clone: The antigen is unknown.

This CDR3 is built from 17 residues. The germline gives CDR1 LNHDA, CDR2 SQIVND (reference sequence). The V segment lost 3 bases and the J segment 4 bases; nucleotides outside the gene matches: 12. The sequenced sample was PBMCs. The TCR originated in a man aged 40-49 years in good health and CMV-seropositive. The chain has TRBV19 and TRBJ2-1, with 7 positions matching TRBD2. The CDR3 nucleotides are TGTGCCAGTAGTATTACGCTAGCGGACTATGGGTACAATGAGCAGTTCTTC. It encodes CASSITLADYGYNEQFF.